A selection of T cell receptor beta chains follows, all from one sample in a study of Graves' ophthalmopathy and Graves' hyperthyroidism. TCRdb recomputed calls from the multiplex PCR reads with MiXCR, one row per CDR3 protein. Here the sample spans about 550,000 distinct CDR3 sequences, approximately 35% being singletons. Sequenced material: peripheral blood or thyroid tissue (not recorded which). Receptors were obtained from an adult man with Graves' hyperthyroidism. Each CDR3 is given with its conserved first and last residue. The order of the fields is D gene, V gene, J gene, clone size, CDR3 protein, CDR3 DNA. A D gene is named only where the DNA matches it firmly. Expanded clones get a size class; other rows say once, few or many, or leave the size out.

-	TRBV10-3	TRBJ1-5	-	CAISAGTFEGETQHF	TGTGCCATCAGTGCGGGGACCTTCGAGGGAGAGACCCAGCATTTT
TRBD2	TRBV7-9	TRBJ2-3	-	CASSRITGLAGSTDTQYF	TGTGCCAGCAGCCGCATTACGGGACTAGCGGGAAGCACAGATACGCAGTATTTT
-	TRBV18	TRBJ2-5	-	CASSPSLAKQETQYF	TGTGCCAGCTCACCGTCGCTGGCAAAACAAGAGACCCAGTACTTC
TRBD2	TRBV20-1	TRBJ2-1	-	CSARTPGLAGNNEQFF	TGCAGTGCTAGGACACCGGGACTAGCGGGAAACAATGAGCAGTTCTTC
-	TRBV7-6	TRBJ1-2	few	CASSLVGHYGYTF	TGTGCCAGCAGCTTAGTGGGACACTATGGCTACACCTTC
TRBD2	TRBV7-3	TRBJ2-5	-	CASSLISGAQETQCF	TGTGCCAGCAGCTTAATTAGCGGGGCACAAGAGACCCAGTGCTTC
-	TRBV11-2	TRBJ1-2	many	CASSLAFDPSKGYTF	TGTGCCAGCAGCTTAGCCTTCGACCCATCGAAAGGCTACACCTTC
-	TRBV9	TRBJ1-5	-	CAGSQDREQPQHF	TGTGCCGGCAGCCAAGATCGAGAGCAGCCCCAGCATTTT
-	TRBV20-1	TRBJ1-6	-	CSARDPGPLSPLHF	TGCAGTGCTAGAGACCCGGGACCCCTTTCACCCCTCCACTTT
-	TRBV11-2	TRBJ2-7	-	CASSWDFTYEQYF	TGTGCCAGCAGCTGGGACTTCACCTACGAGCAGTACTTC
-	TRBV2	TRBJ1-1	few	CAIPAGNTEAFF	TGTGCCATCCCGGCGGGGAACACTGAAGCTTTCTTT
TRBD2	TRBV20-1	TRBJ2-7	-	CSAKPTSGGADTQYF	TGCAGTGCTAAACCGACTAGCGGGGGGGCAGATACGCAGTACTTC
-	TRBV29-1	TRBJ1-1	many	CSAEGSPEAFF	TGCAGCGCCGAGGGCAGCCCTGAAGCTTTCTTT
-	TRBV24-1	TRBJ2-3	few	CATSDSQDRGTDTQYF	TGTGCCACCAGTGATTCCCAGGACAGAGGCACAGATACGCAGTATTTT
-	TRBV30	TRBJ2-5	few	CAWGTGQETQYF	TGTGCCTGGGGAACAGGGCAAGAGACCCAGTACTTC
-	TRBV5-1	TRBJ2-3	-	CASSFKGVTDTQYF	TGCGCCAGCAGCTTTAAGGGGGTGACAGATACGCAGTATTTT
-	TRBV15	TRBJ1-2	few	CATSRVGTPHYGYTF	TGTGCCACCAGCAGGGTCGGGACTCCACACTATGGCTACACCTTC
-	TRBV7-9	TRBJ1-3	few	CASSLIVTAAGNAIYF	TGTGCCAGCAGCTTAATTGTGACAGCGGCTGGGAACGCCATATATTTT
-	TRBV20-1	TRBJ2-7	once	CSASPGLEQYF	TGCAGTGCTAGCCCCGGACTCGAGCAGTACTTC
TRBD1	TRBV13	TRBJ1-2	many	CASSLPTGFDYGYTF	TGTGCCAGCAGCTTACCGACAGGGTTCGACTATGGCTACACCTTC
-	TRBV2	TRBJ2-4	-	CASSEGGEDIQYF	TGTGCCAGCAGTGAAGGAGGGGAAGACATTCAGTACTTC
TRBD2	TRBV10-2	TRBJ2-5	-	CASSLGSGGAQETQYF	TGCGCCAGCAGCTTGGGTAGCGGGGGCGCCCAAGAGACCCAGTACTTC
-	TRBV20-1	TRBJ2-2	many	CSAKRRDTGELFF	TGCAGTGCTAAGCGGAGAGACACCGGGGAGCTGTTTTTT
TRBD2	TRBV20-1	TRBJ2-1	-	CSASTSGRRVDEQFF	TGCAGTGCTAGTACTAGCGGGAGAAGGGTGGATGAGCAGTTCTTC
TRBD2	TRBV9	TRBJ2-5	-	CASSVALAGAGETQYF	TGTGCCAGCAGCGTAGCCCTAGCGGGGGCAGGTGAGACCCAGTACTTC
-	TRBV29-1	TRBJ2-2	many	CSVATGPYTGELFF	TGCAGCGTTGCAACAGGACCATACACCGGGGAGCTGTTTTTT
-	TRBV10-2	TRBJ1-4	many	CASSESPVHEKLFF	TGCGCCAGCAGTGAGAGTCCGGTACATGAAAAACTGTTTTTT
TRBD2	TRBV7-3	TRBJ2-5	-	CASSLSLAGGRETQYF	TGTGCCAGCAGCTTAAGCCTAGCGGGAGGTCGAGAGACCCAGTACTTC
-	TRBV5-1	TRBJ2-5	once	CASSFAGQGQETQYF	TGCGCCAGCAGCTTTGCGGGACAAGGTCAAGAGACCCAGTACTTC
-	TRBV5-6	TRBJ2-7	-	CASSLGTLSYEQYF	TGTGCCAGCAGCCTCGGGACTCTCTCCTACGAGCAGTACTTC
TRBD1	TRBV10-2	TRBJ2-5	-	CAISDSGTEETQYF	TGCGCCATCAGTGATTCCGGGACAGAAGAGACCCAGTACTTC
TRBD1	TRBV6-5	TRBJ1-2	many	CASSYATGDGYTF	TGTGCCAGCAGTTATGCGACAGGGGATGGCTACACCTTC
-	TRBV25-1	TRBJ1-3	many	CASSPQGVSGNTIYF	TGTGCCAGCAGCCCCCAAGGGGTCTCTGGAAACACCATATATTTT
TRBD2	TRBV7-4	TRBJ2-5	-	CASSLEIPQRESRQETQYF	TGTGCCAGCAGCTTAGAAATACCCCAGCGGGAGAGCCGTCAAGAGACCCAGTACTTC
TRBD1	TRBV19	TRBJ1-1	many	CASSMTGMNTEAFF	TGTGCCAGTAGCATGACAGGGATGAACACTGAAGCTTTCTTT
-	TRBV4-1	TRBJ1-2	few	CASSQEKSTDHYGYTF	TGCGCCAGCAGCCAAGAGAAGTCGACCGACCACTATGGCTACACCTTC
-	TRBV5-8	TRBJ1-2	many	CASSTHRIEDYGYTF	TGTGCCAGCAGCACCCACAGGATAGAAGACTATGGCTACACCTTC
TRBD1	TRBV20-1	TRBJ1-1	many	CSAIGQGATEAFF	TGCAGTGCCATCGGACAGGGGGCTACTGAAGCTTTCTTT
-	TRBV29-1	TRBJ2-5	few	CSAVNMNQETQYF	TGCAGCGCTGTTAACATGAACCAAGAGACCCAGTACTTC
-	TRBV29-1	TRBJ1-4	many	CSVTIATNEKLFF	TGCAGCGTTACTATTGCAACTAATGAAAAACTGTTTTTT
TRBD1	TRBV6-6	TRBJ1-1	many	CASIWTGGGTEAFF	TGTGCCAGCATCTGGACAGGGGGCGGCACTGAAGCTTTCTTT
-	TRBV27	TRBJ1-1	-	CASRAARKNTEAFF	TGTGCCAGCAGAGCGGCCAGGAAGAACACTGAAGCTTTCTTT
TRBD1	TRBV7-2	TRBJ1-1	-	CASSPGTAPFSEAFF	TGTGCCAGCAGTCCAGGGACAGCTCCATTCTCTGAAGCTTTCTTT
TRBD2	TRBV7-9	TRBJ2-7	many	CASSSRTSGGNEQYF	TGTGCCAGCAGCTCCCGGACTAGCGGGGGGAACGAGCAGTACTTC
TRBD1	TRBV2	TRBJ1-2	-	CASSPGGQGGYGYTF	TGTGCCAGCAGCCCGGGGGGGCAGGGGGGCTATGGCTACACCTTC
-	TRBV30	TRBJ1-1	-	CAWSRDSTAFF	TGTGCCTGGAGTCGGGACTCAACGGCTTTCTTT
-	TRBV2	TRBJ2-3	-	CASSWSSSTDTQYF	TGTGCCAGCAGTTGGAGCTCTAGCACAGATACGCAGTATTTT
-	TRBV20-1	TRBJ1-5	-	CSAISDSGVRNQPQHF	TGCAGTGCCATCAGTGATTCAGGGGTGCGTAATCAGCCCCAGCATTTT
TRBD2	TRBV20-1	TRBJ2-5	-	CSAQLAGAETQYF	TGCAGTGCCCAACTAGCGGGAGCGGAGACCCAGTACTTC
-	TRBV7-2	TRBJ1-4	once	CASSLARGSSGKLFF	TGTGCCAGCAGCTTAGCGAGAGGCAGTTCCGGAAAACTGTTTTTT
TRBD1	TRBV29-1	TRBJ2-7	-	CSVEGRGRGQYF	TGCAGCGTTGAAGGCAGGGGGCGCGGGCAGTACTTC
-	TRBV2	TRBJ2-1	-	CASRGGNNEQFF	TGTGCCAGCAGGGGGGGAAACAATGAGCAGTTCTTC
-	TRBV7-6	TRBJ2-1	-	CASSRRGASEDEQFF	TGTGCCAGCAGCCGCCGAGGGGCGAGTGAGGATGAGCAGTTCTTC
-	TRBV29-1	TRBJ2-7	-	CSASSPTGERIEQYF	TGCAGCGCCAGCAGCCCAACGGGGGAAAGAATCGAGCAGTACTTC